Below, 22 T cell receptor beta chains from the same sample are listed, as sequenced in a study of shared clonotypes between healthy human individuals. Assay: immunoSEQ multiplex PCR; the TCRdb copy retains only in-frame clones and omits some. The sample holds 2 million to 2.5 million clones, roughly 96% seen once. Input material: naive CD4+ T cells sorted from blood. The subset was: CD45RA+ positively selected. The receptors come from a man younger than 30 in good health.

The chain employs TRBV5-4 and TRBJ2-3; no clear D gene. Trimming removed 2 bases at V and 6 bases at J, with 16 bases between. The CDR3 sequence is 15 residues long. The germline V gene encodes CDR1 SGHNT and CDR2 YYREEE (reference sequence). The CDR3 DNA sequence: TGTGCCAGCAGCTTCCCCCGTAAATTCGGGGATACGCAGTATTTT. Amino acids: CASSFPRKFGDTQYF.

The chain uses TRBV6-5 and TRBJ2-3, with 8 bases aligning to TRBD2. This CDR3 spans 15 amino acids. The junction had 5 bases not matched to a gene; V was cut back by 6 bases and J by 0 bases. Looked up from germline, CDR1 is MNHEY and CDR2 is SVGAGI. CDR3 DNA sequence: TGTGCCAGCAGACAACTAGCGGCCAGCACAGATACGCAGTATTTT. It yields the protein CASRQLAASTDTQYF.

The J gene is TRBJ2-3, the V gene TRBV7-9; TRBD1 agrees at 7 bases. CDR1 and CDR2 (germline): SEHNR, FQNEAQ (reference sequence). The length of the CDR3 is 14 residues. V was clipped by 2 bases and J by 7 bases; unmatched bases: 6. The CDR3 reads CASSLPGTANTQYF. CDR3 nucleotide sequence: TGTGCCAGCAGCTTACCAGGGACAGCCAATACGCAGTATTTT.

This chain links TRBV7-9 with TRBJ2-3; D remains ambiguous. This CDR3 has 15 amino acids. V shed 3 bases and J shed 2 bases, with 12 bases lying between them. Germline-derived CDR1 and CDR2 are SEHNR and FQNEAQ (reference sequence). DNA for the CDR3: TGTGCCAGCAGCTTTTTAGAGCATTTCACAGATACGCAGTATTTT. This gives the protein CASSFLEHFTDTQYF.

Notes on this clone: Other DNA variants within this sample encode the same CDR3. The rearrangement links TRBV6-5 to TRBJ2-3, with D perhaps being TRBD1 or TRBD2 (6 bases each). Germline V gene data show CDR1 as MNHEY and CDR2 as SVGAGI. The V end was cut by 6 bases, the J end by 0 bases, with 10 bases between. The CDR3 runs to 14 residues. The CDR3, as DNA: TGTGCCAGCAGCCGGGGGCTCAGCACAGATACGCAGTATTTT. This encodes CASSRGLSTDTQYF.

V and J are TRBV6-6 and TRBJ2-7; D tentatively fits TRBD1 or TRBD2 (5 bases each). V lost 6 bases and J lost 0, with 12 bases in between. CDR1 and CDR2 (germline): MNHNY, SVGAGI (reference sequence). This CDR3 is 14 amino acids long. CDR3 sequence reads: CASRMPGLSYEQYF. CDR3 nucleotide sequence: TGTGCCAGCAGGATGCCGGGGCTCTCCTACGAGCAGTACTTC.

CDR3 sequence: CAISNSGQGAVYNEQFF. CDR3 nucleotides: TGTGCCATCAGCAATTCCGGACAGGGGGCGGTCTACAATGAGCAGTTCTTC. V gene TRBV10-3 combines with J gene TRBJ2-1; 11 nucleotides align to TRBD1. The junction had 10 bases not matched to a gene; V was cut back by 6 bases and J by 3 bases. This CDR3 comprises 17 residues. Germline V gene lookup returns CDR1 ENHRY and CDR2 SYGVKD.

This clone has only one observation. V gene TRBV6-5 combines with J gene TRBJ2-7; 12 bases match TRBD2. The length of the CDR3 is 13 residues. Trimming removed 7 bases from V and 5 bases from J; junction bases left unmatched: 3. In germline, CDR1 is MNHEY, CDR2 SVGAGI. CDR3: CASNRLAGDEQYF. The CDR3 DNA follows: TGTGCCAGCAATAGACTAGCGGGAGACGAGCAGTACTTC.

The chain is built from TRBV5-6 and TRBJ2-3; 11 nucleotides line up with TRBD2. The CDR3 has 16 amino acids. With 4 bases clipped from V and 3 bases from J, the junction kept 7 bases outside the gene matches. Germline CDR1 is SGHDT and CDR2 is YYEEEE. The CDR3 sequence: CASSPLIAGGTDTQYF. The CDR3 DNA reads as TGTGCCAGCAGCCCATTAATAGCGGGAGGGACAGATACGCAGTATTTT.

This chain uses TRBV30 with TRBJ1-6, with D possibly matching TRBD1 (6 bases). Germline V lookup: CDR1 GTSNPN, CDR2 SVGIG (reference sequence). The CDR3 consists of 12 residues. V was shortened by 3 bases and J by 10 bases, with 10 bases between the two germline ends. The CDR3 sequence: CAWSRTESPLHF. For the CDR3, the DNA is TGTGCCTGGAGCCGGACAGAATCACCCCTCCACTTT.

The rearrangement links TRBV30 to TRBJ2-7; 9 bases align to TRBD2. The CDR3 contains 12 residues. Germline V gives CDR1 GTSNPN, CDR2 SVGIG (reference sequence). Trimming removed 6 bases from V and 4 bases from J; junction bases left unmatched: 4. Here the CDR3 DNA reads TGTGCCTGTCAAGCGGGAGGTTACGAGCAGTACTTC. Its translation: CACQAGGYEQYF.

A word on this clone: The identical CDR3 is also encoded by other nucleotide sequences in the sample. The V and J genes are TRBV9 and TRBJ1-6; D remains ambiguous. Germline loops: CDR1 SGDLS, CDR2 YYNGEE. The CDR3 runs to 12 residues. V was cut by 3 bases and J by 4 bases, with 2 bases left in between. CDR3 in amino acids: CASSGYNSPLHF. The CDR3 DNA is TGTGCCAGCAGCGGGTATAATTCACCCCTCCACTTT.

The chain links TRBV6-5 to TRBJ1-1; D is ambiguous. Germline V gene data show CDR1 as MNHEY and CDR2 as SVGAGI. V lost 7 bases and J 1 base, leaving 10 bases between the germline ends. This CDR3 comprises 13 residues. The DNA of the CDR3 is TGTGCCAGCACGAATAGGCCGAACACTGAAGCTTTCTTT. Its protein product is CASTNRPNTEAFF.

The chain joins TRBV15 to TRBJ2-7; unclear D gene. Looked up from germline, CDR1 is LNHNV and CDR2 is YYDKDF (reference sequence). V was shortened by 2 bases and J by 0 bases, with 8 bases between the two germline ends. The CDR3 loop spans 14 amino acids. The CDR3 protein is CATSRKQDSYEQYF. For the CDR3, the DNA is TGTGCCACCAGCAGAAAACAAGACTCCTACGAGCAGTACTTC.

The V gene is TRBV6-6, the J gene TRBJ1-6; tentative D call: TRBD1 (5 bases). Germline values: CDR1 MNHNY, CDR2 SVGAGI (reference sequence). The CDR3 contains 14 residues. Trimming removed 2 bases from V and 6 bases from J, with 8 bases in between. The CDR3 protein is CASSYDRSNSPLHF. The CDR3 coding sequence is TGTGCCAGCAGTTACGACAGAAGTAATTCACCCCTCCACTTT.

CDR3 bases: TGTGCCTGGAACCGACAGGGTTACGAGCAGTACTTC. Translating it yields CAWNRQGYEQYF. J is TRBJ2-7 and V is TRBV30; 7 bases line up with TRBD1. Germline lookup yields CDR1 GTSNPN and CDR2 SVGIG (reference sequence). V gave up 4 bases and J gave up 4 bases; unmatched junction bases: 4. The CDR3 is made up of 12 amino acids.

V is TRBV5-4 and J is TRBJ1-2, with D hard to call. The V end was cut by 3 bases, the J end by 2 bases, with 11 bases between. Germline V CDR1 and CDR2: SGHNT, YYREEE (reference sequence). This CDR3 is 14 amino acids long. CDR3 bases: TGTGCCAGCAGCTCGGCCGGGGTCAACTATGGCTACACCTTC. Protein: CASSSAGVNYGYTF.

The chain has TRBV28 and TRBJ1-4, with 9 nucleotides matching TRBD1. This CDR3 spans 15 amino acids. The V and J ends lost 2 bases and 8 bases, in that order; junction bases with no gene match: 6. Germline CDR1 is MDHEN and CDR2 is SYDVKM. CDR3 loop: CASSLGDRVEEKLFF. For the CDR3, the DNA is TGTGCCAGCAGTTTAGGGGACAGGGTTGAGGAAAAACTGTTTTTT.

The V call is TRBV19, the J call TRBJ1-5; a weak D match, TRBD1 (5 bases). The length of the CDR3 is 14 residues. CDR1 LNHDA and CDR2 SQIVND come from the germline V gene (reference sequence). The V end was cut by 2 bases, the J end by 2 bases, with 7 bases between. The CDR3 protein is CASSITGGNQPQHF. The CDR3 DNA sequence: TGTGCCAGTAGTATAACAGGCGGCAATCAGCCCCAGCATTTT. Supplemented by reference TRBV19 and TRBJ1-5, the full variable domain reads DGGITQSPKYLFRKEGQNVTLSCEQNLNHDAMYWYRQDPGQGLRLIYYSQIVNDFQKGDIAEGYSVSREKKESFPLTVTSAQKNPTAFYLCASSITGGNQPQHFGDGTRLSIL.

CDR3 nucleotide sequence: TGTGCCAGCATTGACAAGCTGGTCACTGGCTACACCTTC. This translates into CASIDKLVTGYTF. V and J are TRBV6-1 and TRBJ1-2; D is ambiguous. The germline V gene has CDR1 MNHNS and CDR2 SASEGT. V was clipped by 7 bases and J by 7 bases, with 16 bases between them. The length of the CDR3 is 13 residues.

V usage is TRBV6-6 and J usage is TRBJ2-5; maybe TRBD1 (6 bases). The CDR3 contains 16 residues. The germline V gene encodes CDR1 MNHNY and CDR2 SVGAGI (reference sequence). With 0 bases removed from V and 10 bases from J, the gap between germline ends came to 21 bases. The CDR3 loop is CASSYSRTDISPDQYF. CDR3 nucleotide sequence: TGTGCCAGCAGTTACTCTCGGACAGACATCTCCCCGGACCAGTACTTC.

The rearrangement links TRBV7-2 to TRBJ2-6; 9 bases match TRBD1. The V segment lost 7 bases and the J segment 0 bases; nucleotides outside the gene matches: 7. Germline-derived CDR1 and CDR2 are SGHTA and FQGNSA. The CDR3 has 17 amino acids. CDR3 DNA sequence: TGTGCCAGCATCCTGGGACAGGGCTTCTCTGGGGCCAACGTCCTGACTTTC. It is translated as CASILGQGFSGANVLTF.